This T cell receptor (beta chain) was captured by sequencing in a study of blood T cell repertoires in COVID-19. Study background: The samples span acute and convalescent COVID-19 from the United States, Italy and Spain.

Trimming took 6 bases from V and 5 from J; bases not matched to a gene: 7. Germline V gene lookup returns CDR1 ENHRY and CDR2 SYGVKD. The CDR3 has 14 amino acids. TCRdb's copy holds only in-frame clones and misses some; the assay was immunoSEQ multiplex PCR. The data contain 60,000 to 70,000 clones, around 85% of them singletons. This sequence was found in a woman aged 70-85 years with acute or convalescent COVID-19. Sequenced: peripheral blood. The V gene is TRBV10-3, the J gene TRBJ2-3, with TRBD2 matching 8 bases. CDR3 loop: CAIRPTSAVDTQYF. CDR3 sequence (DNA): TGTGCCATCAGACCGACTAGCGCTGTAGATACGCAGTATTTT.